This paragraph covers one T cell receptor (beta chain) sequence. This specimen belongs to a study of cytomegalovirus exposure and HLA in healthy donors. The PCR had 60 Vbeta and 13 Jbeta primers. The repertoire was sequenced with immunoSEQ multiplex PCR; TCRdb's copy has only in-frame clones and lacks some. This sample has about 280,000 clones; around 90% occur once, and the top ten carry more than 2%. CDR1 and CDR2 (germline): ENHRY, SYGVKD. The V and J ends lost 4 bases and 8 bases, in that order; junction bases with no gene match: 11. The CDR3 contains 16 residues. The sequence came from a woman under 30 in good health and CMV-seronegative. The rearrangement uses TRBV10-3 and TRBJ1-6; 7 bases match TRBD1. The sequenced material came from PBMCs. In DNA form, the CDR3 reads TGTGCCATCAGTGGTAATGGGGCACAGGGGCATTCACCCCTCCACTTT. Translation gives CAISGNGAQGHSPLHF.